A selection of T cell receptor beta chains follows, all from one sample in a study of identical twins. TCRdb reprocessed the 5' RACE reads with MiXCR, giving one entry per CDR3 protein. The sample shows roughly 750,000 distinct CDR3 sequences, 21% of them seen only once. These data also featured in a second study, about T cells expressing NK-cell markers.

The sequenced sample consisted of PBMCs. The receptors here all came from a woman under 30 in good health. The CDR3 runs from the conserved cysteine through the conserved F or W. D genes are given only for firm matches. A row's size may be missing; if present it is once, few, many or a size class.

D gene: NA; clone size: NA; V gene: TRBV5-1; J gene: TRBJ2-1; CDR3 protein: CASSLEQVGNEQFF; CDR3 DNA: TGCGCCAGCAGCTTGGAACAGGTGGGCAATGAGCAGTTCTTC
D gene: NA; clone size: NA; V gene: TRBV4-3; J gene: TRBJ1-1; CDR3 protein: CASSLRKLRGPSPEAFF; CDR3 DNA: TGCGCCAGCAGCCTAAGAAAGCTCCGAGGACCGAGCCCTGAAGCTTTCTTT
D gene: TRBD1; clone size: few; V gene: TRBV7-2; J gene: TRBJ1-2; CDR3 protein: CASSLGPLQGGYGYTF; CDR3 DNA: TGTGCCAGCAGCTTAGGCCCACTTCAGGGGGGTTATGGCTACACCTTC
D gene: NA; clone size: few; V gene: TRBV7-9; J gene: TRBJ2-4; CDR3 protein: CASSSNLQGENIQYF; CDR3 DNA: TGTGCCAGCAGCTCCAACCTACAGGGTGAAAACATTCAGTACTTC
D gene: TRBD2; clone size: NA; V gene: TRBV9; J gene: TRBJ2-1; CDR3 protein: CASSAFLAGVNEQFF; CDR3 DNA: TGTGCCAGCAGCGCCTTTCTAGCGGGAGTAAATGAGCAGTTCTTC
D gene: NA; clone size: NA; V gene: TRBV7-3; J gene: TRBJ2-2; CDR3 protein: CASSLIPSNTGELFF; CDR3 DNA: TGTGCCAGCAGCTTAATCCCTTCCAACACCGGGGAGCTGTTTTTT
D gene: NA; clone size: NA; V gene: TRBV11-2; J gene: TRBJ2-7; CDR3 protein: CASSGVAAYEQYF; CDR3 DNA: TGTGCCAGCAGCGGGGTCGCGGCCTACGAGCAGTACTTC
D gene: NA; clone size: few; V gene: TRBV6-2/TRBV6-3; J gene: TRBJ2-1; CDR3 protein: CASSYNSYNEQFF; CDR3 DNA: TGTGCCAGCAGTTATAACTCCTACAATGAGCAGTTCTTC
D gene: NA; clone size: many; V gene: TRBV7-2; J gene: TRBJ2-1; CDR3 protein: CASSLMGEQFF; CDR3 DNA: TGTGCCAGCAGCTTAATGGGTGAGCAGTTCTTC
D gene: NA; clone size: many; V gene: TRBV2; J gene: TRBJ1-1; CDR3 protein: CASSVLPGAADTEAFF; CDR3 DNA: TGTGCCAGCAGTGTACTCCCGGGGGCGGCGGACACTGAAGCTTTCTTT
D gene: TRBD1; clone size: NA; V gene: TRBV6-1; J gene: TRBJ2-5; CDR3 protein: CSSSQLTGWQETQYF; CDR3 DNA: TGTTCCAGCAGCCAACTGACAGGGTGGCAAGAGACCCAGTACTTC
D gene: TRBD1; clone size: few; V gene: TRBV6-1; J gene: TRBJ1-5; CDR3 protein: CASREAGGSGNQPQHF; CDR3 DNA: TGTGCCAGCAGGGAGGCAGGGGGCTCGGGCAATCAGCCCCAGCATTTT
D gene: NA; clone size: few; V gene: TRBV5-1; J gene: TRBJ2-3; CDR3 protein: CASSPGAGSTDTQYF; CDR3 DNA: TGCGCCAGCAGCCCGGGAGCGGGTAGCACAGATACGCAGTATTTT
D gene: NA; clone size: many; V gene: TRBV9; J gene: TRBJ2-5; CDR3 protein: CASGIGIRGETQYF; CDR3 DNA: TGTGCCAGCGGAATCGGCATCCGTGGGGAGACCCAGTACTTC